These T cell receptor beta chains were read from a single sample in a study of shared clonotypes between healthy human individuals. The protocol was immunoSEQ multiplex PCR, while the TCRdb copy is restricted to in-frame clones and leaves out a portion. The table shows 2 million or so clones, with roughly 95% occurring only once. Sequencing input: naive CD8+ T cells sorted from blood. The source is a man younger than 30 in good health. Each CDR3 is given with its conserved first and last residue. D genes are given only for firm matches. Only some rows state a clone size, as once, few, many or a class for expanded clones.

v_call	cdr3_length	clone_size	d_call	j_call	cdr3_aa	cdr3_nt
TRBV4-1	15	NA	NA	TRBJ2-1	CASSPSLTSYNEQFF	TGCGCCAGCAGCCCAAGCTTGACCTCCTACAATGAGCAGTTCTTC
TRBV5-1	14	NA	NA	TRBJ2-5	CASSLLGVQETQYF	TGCGCCAGCAGCTTGTTGGGAGTTCAGGAGACCCAGTACTTC
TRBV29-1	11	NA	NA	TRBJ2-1	CSFNAYNEQFF	TGCAGCTTCAATGCGTACAATGAGCAGTTCTTC
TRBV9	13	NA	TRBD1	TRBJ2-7	CASSATGINEQYF	TGTGCCAGCAGCGCGACAGGGATCAACGAGCAGTACTTC
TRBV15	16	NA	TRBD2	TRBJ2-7	CATSRVPTSGNYEQYF	TGTGCCACCAGCAGAGTCCCGACTAGCGGGAACTACGAGCAGTACTTC
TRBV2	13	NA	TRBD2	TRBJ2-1	CASSKSSGWEQFF	TGTGCCAGCAGTAAGTCTAGCGGGTGGGAGCAGTTCTTC
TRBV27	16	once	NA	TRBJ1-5	CASSLLGTYSNQPQHF	TGTGCCAGCAGTTTACTCGGGACGTATAGCAATCAGCCCCAGCATTTT
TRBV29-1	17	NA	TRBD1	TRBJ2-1	CSVEGSRQGRIYNEQFF	TGCAGCGTTGAGGGATCTAGACAGGGCCGAATCTACAATGAGCAGTTCTTC
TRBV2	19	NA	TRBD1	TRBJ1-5	CASSSIDRGRSNSNQPQHF	TGTGCCAGCAGCTCGATTGACAGGGGGAGATCAAATAGCAATCAGCCCCAGCATTTT
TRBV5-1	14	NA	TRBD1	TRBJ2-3	CASNGQGASDTQYF	TGCGCCAGCAACGGACAGGGGGCTTCAGATACGCAGTATTTT
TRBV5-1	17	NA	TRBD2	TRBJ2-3	CASSLLASGTSTDTQYF	TGCGCCAGCAGCTTGTTGGCTAGCGGGACTAGCACAGATACGCAGTATTTT
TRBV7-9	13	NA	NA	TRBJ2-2	CASSWDGSGELFF	TGTGCCAGCAGTTGGGACGGTTCCGGGGAGCTGTTTTTT
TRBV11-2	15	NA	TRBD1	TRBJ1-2	CASSSGQGGGYGYTF	TGTGCCAGCAGCTCGGGACAGGGAGGTGGTTATGGCTACACCTTC
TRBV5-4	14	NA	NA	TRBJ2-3	CASSLAPGTDTQYF	TGTGCCAGCAGCTTGGCCCCAGGGACAGATACGCAGTATTTT
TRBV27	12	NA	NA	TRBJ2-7	CASAFQGFEQYF	TGTGCCAGCGCGTTTCAGGGCTTCGAGCAGTACTTC
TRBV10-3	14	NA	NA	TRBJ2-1	CAISGTGGNNEQFF	TGTGCCATCAGCGGGACCGGGGGAAACAATGAGCAGTTCTTC
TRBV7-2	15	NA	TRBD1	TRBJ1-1	CASSLAGQGNTEAFF	TGTGCCAGCAGCCTGGCAGGACAGGGGAACACTGAAGCTTTCTTT
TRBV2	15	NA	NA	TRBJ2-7	CASSEGDSGTYEQYF	TGTGCCAGCAGTGAAGGGGATAGCGGTACCTACGAGCAGTACTTC
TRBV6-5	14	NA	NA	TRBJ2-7	CASSLGQTAYEQYF	TGTGCCAGCAGTTTAGGACAGACAGCCTACGAGCAGTACTTC
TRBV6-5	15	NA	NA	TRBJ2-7	CASSPRGGRSYEQYF	TGTGCCAGCAGCCCCAGGGGCGGTAGATCCTACGAGCAGTACTTC
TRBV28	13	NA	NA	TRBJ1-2	CASSSDGNYGYTF	TGTGCCAGCAGTTCAGACGGGAACTATGGCTACACCTTC
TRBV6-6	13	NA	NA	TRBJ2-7	CASSYFGAYEQYF	TGTGCCAGCAGTTACTTCGGGGCCTACGAGCAGTACTTC
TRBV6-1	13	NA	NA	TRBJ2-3	CASSEGSTDTQYF	TGTGCCAGCAGTGAAGGATCCACAGATACGCAGTATTTT
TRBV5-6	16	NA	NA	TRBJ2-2	CASSSFRAGSTGELFF	TGTGCCAGCAGCTCCTTCCGGGCAGGGTCGACCGGGGAGCTGTTTTTT
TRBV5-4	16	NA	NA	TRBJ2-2	CASSLSAQGYTGELFF	TGTGCCAGCAGCTTGAGCGCACAGGGATACACCGGGGAGCTGTTTTTT
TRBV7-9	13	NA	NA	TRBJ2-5	CASSSEDQETQYF	TGTGCCAGCAGCTCCGAAGATCAAGAGACCCAGTACTTC
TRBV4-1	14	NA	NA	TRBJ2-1	CASSQALLVNEQFF	TGCGCCAGCAGCCAAGCCCTGTTGGTGAATGAGCAGTTCTTC
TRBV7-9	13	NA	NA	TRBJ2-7	CASSLGADYEQYF	TGTGCCAGCAGCTTAGGTGCGGACTACGAGCAGTACTTC
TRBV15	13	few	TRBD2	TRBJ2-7	CATSTGTRSEQYF	TGTGCCACCAGCACAGGGACTAGAAGCGAGCAGTACTTC
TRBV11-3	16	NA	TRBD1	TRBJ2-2	CASSSLTGTGTGELFF	TGTGCCAGCAGCTCGTTGACAGGGACGGGAACCGGGGAGCTGTTTTTT
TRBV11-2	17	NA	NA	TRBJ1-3	CASSLGGRIFSGNTIYF	TGTGCCAGCAGCTTAGGGGGACGGATCTTCTCTGGAAACACCATATATTTT
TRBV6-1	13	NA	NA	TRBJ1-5	CASSERTDQPQHF	TGTGCCAGCAGTGAGCGAACCGATCAGCCCCAGCATTTT
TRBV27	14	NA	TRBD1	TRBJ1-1	CASRPQGGYTEAFF	TGTGCCAGCAGACCTCAGGGGGGATACACTGAAGCTTTCTTT
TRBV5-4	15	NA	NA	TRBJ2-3	CASSLGQILTDTQYF	TGTGCCAGCAGCTTGGGACAGATCCTCACAGATACGCAGTATTTT
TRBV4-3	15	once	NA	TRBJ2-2	CASREGRANTGELFF	TGCGCCAGCCGAGAGGGGCGGGCGAACACCGGGGAGCTGTTTTTT
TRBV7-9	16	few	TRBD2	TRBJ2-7	CASSAALGTSGLTQYF	TGTGCCAGCAGCGCAGCTTTGGGGACTAGCGGCTTAACGCAGTACTTC
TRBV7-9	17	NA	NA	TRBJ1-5	CARCFGNREDRGQPQHF	TGTGCCAGGTGTTTTGGGAACAGGGAGGATAGGGGACAGCCCCAGCATTTT
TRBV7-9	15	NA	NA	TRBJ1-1	CASSPYGGGNTEAFF	TGTGCCAGCAGCCCTTATGGTGGGGGGAACACTGAAGCTTTCTTT
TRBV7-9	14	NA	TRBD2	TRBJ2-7	CASSTIAGVYEQYF	TGTGCCAGCAGCACAATAGCGGGAGTCTACGAGCAGTACTTC
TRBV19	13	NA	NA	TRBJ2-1	CASSISLNNEQFF	TGTGCCAGTAGTATCTCACTGAACAATGAGCAGTTCTTC